The 21 T cell receptor beta chains in this list originate from one sample, sequenced in a study of blood T cell repertoires in COVID-19. TCRdb's table, derived via immunoSEQ multiplex PCR, lists solely in-frame clones and lacks some. The data show approximately 300,000 clones, roughly 86% seen once. The sequencing input was peripheral blood. The origin of the receptors is a woman between 45 and 60 years old with acute or convalescent COVID-19.

This chain uses TRBV27 with TRBJ2-5, with 8 bases fitting TRBD2. The V gene's germline CDR1 is MNHEY and CDR2 SMNVEV (reference sequence). CDR3 length: 14 amino acids. Trimming at V came to 7 bases and at J to 5 bases, leaving 9 bases not matched to a gene. CDR3 amino acids: CASTPAGEGETQYF. The CDR3 bases are TGTGCCAGCACCCCAGCGGGGGAGGGGGAGACCCAGTACTTC.

V is TRBV15 and J is TRBJ2-7; 8 positions match TRBD1. With V trimmed by 3 bases and J by 3 bases, 10 bases remained unmatched. CDR1 and CDR2 (germline): LNHNV, YYDKDF (reference sequence). The CDR3 loop spans 16 amino acids. The CDR3 nucleotides are TGTGCCACCAGCAGGAACTCGATCGGGACAGGCTACGAGCAGTACTTC. Its translation: CATSRNSIGTGYEQYF.

This clone came up once. V usage is TRBV9 and J usage is TRBJ2-2; TRBD2 matches at 10 bases. J gave up 6 bases and V 1 base, and 3 bases lay outside the gene matches. The V gene's germline CDR1 is SGDLS and CDR2 YYNGEE. There are 15 residues in the CDR3. Written as DNA, the CDR3 is TGTGCCAGCAGCGTAATCCTAGCGGGAGCCGGGGAGCTGTTTTTT. Amino acid sequence: CASSVILAGAGELFF.

This clone was recorded only once. This sequence joins TRBV20-1 and TRBJ1-4; 9 nucleotides agree with TRBD1. Unmatched junction bases numbered 8, after V lost 3 bases and J lost 6 bases. Per germline, CDR1 DFQATT and CDR2 SNEGSKA (reference sequence). The CDR3 covers 15 residues. CDR3 DNA sequence: TGCAGTGCTAGTAGTGGGACAGGGATCGATGAAAAACTGTTTTTT. Translation gives CSASSGTGIDEKLFF.

CDR3 sequence (DNA): TGCGCCAGCAGCTCCACAACTAGCGGGAGGGAAGAGACCCAGTACTTC. This codes for CASSSTTSGREETQYF. The chain carries TRBV5-1 and TRBJ2-5; 13 bases are a match to TRBD2. With 3 bases clipped from V and 3 bases from J, the junction kept 5 bases outside the gene matches. From germline, CDR1 is SGHRS and CDR2 YFSETQ. CDR3 size: 16 residues.

The chain is built from TRBV5-1 and TRBJ2-7; 7 positions match TRBD2. Germline-derived CDR1 and CDR2 are SGHRS and YFSETQ. The J segment lost 3 bases and the V segment lost 4 bases, leaving 7 bases of the junction unmatched. The CDR3 loop spans 14 amino acids. In DNA form, the CDR3 reads TGCGCCAGCAGCCGACAAACTAGCGTCTACGAGCAGTACTTC. Its translation: CASSRQTSVYEQYF.

The chain uses TRBV2 and TRBJ2-7; 13 bases fit TRBD2. This CDR3 has 17 residues. Trimming removed 8 bases from V and 2 bases from J; junction bases left unmatched: 12. Germline loops: CDR1 SNHLY, CDR2 FYNNEI. This CDR3 is CASGKGGLAGFTYEQYF. CDR3 in DNA: TGTGCCAGCGGAAAAGGGGGACTAGCGGGATTCACCTACGAGCAGTACTTC. Variable domain in full (rest from reference TRBV2 and TRBJ2-7): EPEVTQTPSHQVTQMGQEVILRCVPISNHLYFYWYRQILGQKVEFLVSFYNNEISEKSEIFDDQFSVERPDGSNFTLKIRSTKLEDSAMYFCASGKGGLAGFTYEQYFGPGTRLTVT.

The rearrangement links TRBV7-3 to TRBJ2-3; possibly TRBD2 for D (5 bases). This CDR3 has 13 residues. V lost 5 bases and J lost 5, with 11 bases in between. Germline V gene lookup returns CDR1 SGHTA and CDR2 FQGTGA. CDR3 bases: TGTGCCAGCAGCCCAGCGGTGGGAGATACGCAGTATTTT. It yields the protein CASSPAVGDTQYF.

The J gene is TRBJ2-7, the V gene TRBV10-3, with 8 positions matching TRBD2. V shed 5 bases and J 2 bases; nucleotides not matched to a gene: 5. The germline gives CDR1 ENHRY, CDR2 SYGVKD. CDR3 length: 14 amino acids. The CDR3 loop reads CAISTIAGPYEQYF. CDR3 DNA: TGTGCCATCAGTACTATAGCGGGACCCTACGAGCAGTACTTC.

The CDR3 region is CASSELTGGIDGYTF. CDR3 sequence (DNA): TGTGCCAGCAGTGAACTGACAGGGGGCATCGATGGCTACACCTTC. The rearrangement uses TRBV6-1 and TRBJ1-2; 10 bases map to TRBD1. The V gene's germline CDR1 is MNHNS and CDR2 SASEGT. This CDR3 comprises 15 residues. With 2 bases clipped from V and 6 bases from J, the junction kept 6 bases outside the gene matches.

This clone was detected only a few times. The chain employs TRBV4-1 and TRBJ1-2, with no clear D. Germline lookup yields CDR1 MGHRA and CDR2 YSYEKL. CDR3 length equals 15 residues. Trimming pared 0 bases from V and 2 bases from J, leaving 10 bases between. The chain's CDR3 is CASSQDQSGNYGYTF. CDR3 DNA: TGCGCCAGCAGCCAAGATCAATCGGGAAACTATGGCTACACCTTC.

V usage is TRBV15 and J usage is TRBJ1-5; 10 bases are a match to TRBD1. Germline V gene lookup returns CDR1 LNHNV and CDR2 YYDKDF (reference sequence). Trimming removed 1 base from V and 5 bases from J; junction bases left unmatched: 5. The CDR3 is made up of 16 amino acids. CDR3 in amino acids: CATSRGTGGRDQPQHF. The CDR3 bases are TGTGCCACCAGCAGAGGGACAGGGGGTAGGGATCAGCCCCAGCATTTT.

This chain uses TRBV3-1 (or the pseudogene TRBV3-2) with TRBJ2-7; tentative D call: TRBD2 (6 bases). Trimming removed 3 bases from V and 7 bases from J, with 13 bases in between. The CDR3 is made up of 13 amino acids. The V gene's germline CDR1 is LGHDT and CDR2 YNNKEL (reference sequence). CDR3 region: CASSHGGMWEQYF. As DNA, the CDR3 is TGTGCCAGCAGCCATGGGGGGATGTGGGAGCAGTACTTC.

This chain joins TRBV28 and TRBJ2-7; D is possibly TRBD1 (5 bases). The CDR3 loop spans 13 amino acids. CDR1 MDHEN and CDR2 SYDVKM come from the germline V gene. V was shortened by 9 bases and J by 2 bases, with 14 bases between the two germline ends. The CDR3 region is CASETGNTYEQYF. CDR3 sequence (DNA): TGTGCCAGTGAAACAGGAAATACCTACGAGCAGTACTTC.

V is TRBV19 and J is TRBJ1-2; D might be TRBD1 (6 bases). CDR1 LNHDA and CDR2 SQIVND come from the germline V gene (reference sequence). This CDR3 is 14 amino acids long. V gave up 7 bases and J gave up 0 bases, with 12 bases separating them. The CDR3 loop reads CASTDRRTNYGYTF. CDR3 DNA sequence: TGTGCCAGTACCGACAGGCGAACTAACTATGGCTACACCTTC.

This clone has a single count. The V call is TRBV11-3, the J call TRBJ1-5, with 7 bases lining up with TRBD1. Germline loops: CDR1 SGHNT, CDR2 YENEEA. Trimming took 8 bases from V and 1 from J; bases not matched to a gene: 8. The CDR3 sequence is 15 residues long. CDR3 in DNA: TGTGCCAGCGGCCGACAGGGCCTGAGCAATCAGCCCCAGCATTTT. Residues: CASGRQGLSNQPQHF.

The rearrangement joins TRBV7-6 to TRBJ2-3, with D possibly TRBD2 on 5 matching bases. Trimming stripped 0 bases from V and 12 bases from J, with 13 bases between. The CDR3 runs to 13 residues. Germline-derived CDR1 and CDR2 are SGHVS and FNYEAQ. The chain's CDR3 is CASSLARGRVQYF. The CDR3 DNA follows: TGTGCCAGCAGCTTAGCAAGAGGGCGGGTCCAGTATTTT.

The CDR3 nucleotides read TGTGCCAGCAGTTTTGGACTAGACTACTACGAGCAGTACTTC. As protein: CASSFGLDYYEQYF. The gene calls are TRBV27 and TRBJ2-7; TRBD2 agrees at 7 bases. Germline CDR1 and CDR2: MNHEY and SMNVEV (reference sequence). J lost 3 bases, V lost 3 bases, and 5 bases had no gene match. CDR3 length equals 14 residues.

This clone was recorded only once. DNA for the CDR3: TGCGCCAGCAGCCAACAGGGCACAGATACGCAGTATTTT. Translating it yields CASSQQGTDTQYF. This rearrangement joins TRBV5-1 to TRBJ2-3, with D perhaps TRBD1 (5 bases). The germline V and J ends were trimmed by 4 bases and 1 base, with 7 bases remaining between them. This CDR3 has 13 residues. Germline V gene sequence: CDR1 SGHRS, CDR2 YFSETQ.

The chain carries TRBV5-6 and TRBJ2-3; D is ambiguous. The CDR3 runs to 13 residues. From germline, CDR1 is SGHDT and CDR2 YYEEEE. V lost 4 bases and J lost 8, with 14 bases in between. This chain's CDR3 is CASSIGRLGTQYF. Here the CDR3 DNA reads TGTGCCAGCAGCATCGGCAGGTTGGGTACGCAGTATTTT.

The chain couples TRBV10-3 to TRBJ1-2; D is uncertain. V gave up 6 bases and J gave up 0 bases, with 11 bases separating them. CDR3 size: 14 residues. Per germline, CDR1 ENHRY and CDR2 SYGVKD. Here the CDR3 reads CAIRESTANYGYTF. CDR3 bases: TGTGCCATCAGAGAATCCACGGCTAACTATGGCTACACCTTC.